The 5 T cell receptor beta chains given below trace back to one sample, sequenced in a study of shared clonotypes between healthy human individuals. Assay used: immunoSEQ multiplex PCR; TCRdb lists only in-frame clones, some missing. The repertoire consists of 2 million to 2.5 million clones, with 85% to 95% occurring once and the leading ten covering 0.9% to 1.4%. Cells designated naive CD8 were CD45RO-negative and were positively selected for CCR7, with terminally differentiated effector memory CD45RA+ cells excluded. The sample was naive CD8+ T cells sorted from blood. Receptors originate from a man aged 18-30 years in good health.

This sequence joins TRBV4-1 and TRBJ2-2; D is possibly TRBD1 (7 bases). The germline V gene has CDR1 MGHRA and CDR2 YSYEKL. Trimming cost V 4 bases and J 3 bases, with 12 bases left between them. The CDR3 has 15 residues. The CDR3 region has the DNA TGCGCCAGCAGCCTTCTCAGGGGGGACACCGGGGAGCTGTTTTTT. As protein: CASSLLRGDTGELFF.

The chain is built from TRBV5-1 and TRBJ1-5; TRBD1 matches 8 bases. Germline values: CDR1 SGHRS, CDR2 YFSETQ. This CDR3 is 16 amino acids long. The trim removed 8 bases at V and 6 bases at J, leaving 16 bases unmatched. CDR3 DNA sequence: TGCGCCAGAACTAGACCCAGGACAGGGCGGGTTCAGCCCCAGCATTTT. Encoded protein: CARTRPRTGRVQPQHF.

CDR3 sequence (DNA): TGTGCCAGCAGCCAAGGCCTTAACTCCTACGAGCAGTACTTC. Translation gives CASSQGLNSYEQYF. This chain uses TRBV4-2 with TRBJ2-7; D uncertain. This CDR3 is 14 amino acids long. With 1 base removed from V and 0 bases from J, the gap between germline ends came to 7 bases. The germline gives CDR1 LGHNA, CDR2 YNFKEQ.

In its sample, this clone was seen once. Additional DNA sequences in this sample encode the identical CDR3. The V and J genes are TRBV5-1 and TRBJ2-7; a weak D match, TRBD1 (6 bases). Trimming shortened V by 0 bases and J by 2 bases, and 9 bases separated the two germline ends. Germline V gene sequence: CDR1 SGHRS, CDR2 YFSETQ. The CDR3 extends over 14 amino acids. The CDR3 nucleotides are TGCGCCAGCAGCTTGGCTGGGGGCACCTACGAGCAGTACTTC. Translated, it gives CASSLAGGTYEQYF.

This clone was picked up one time. The rearrangement links TRBV4-1 to TRBJ2-2; D may correspond to TRBD1 or TRBD2 (6 bases each). V was cut by 4 bases and J by 2 bases, with 17 bases left in between. This CDR3 has 17 residues. Germline loops: CDR1 MGHRA, CDR2 YSYEKL. CDR3 residues: CASSLPTRGVNTGELFF. Written as DNA, the CDR3 is TGCGCCAGCAGCCTACCTACTAGGGGGGTTAACACCGGGGAGCTGTTTTTT.